This TCR beta chain was found in a study of beta chain features in type 1 diabetes (dated by TCRdb to 2016 to 2019). About the investigation overall: Mean age, gender distribution, total cell number and subset yield were not different between patients and healthy donors. A total of about 99,000,000 sorted cells were examined across all samples, and RNA yield correlated strongly with the number of cells per subset. The study compared the TCRB repertoires of sorted circulating CD4+ T cell subsets in recently diagnosed type 1 diabetes patients with those in matched healthy donors. Whereas all 30 or so donors provided naive and central memory subsets, regulatory and stem cell-like memory subsets were isolated from just 8 patients and roughly eight healthy donors.

The entire isolated RNA was reverse transcribed using the High Capacity cDNA Reverse Transcription Kit, and thus expressed TCRB transcripts were sequenced. Deep immunoSEQ sequencing was performed on naive, central memory and regulatory T cell samples, with an average of approximately 3.9 million total reads per sample. Sorted cells were lysed in RLT buffer and RNA was extracted with DNase-treated RNeasy Micro or Mini kits, depending on cell number. To prevent cross-contamination, every cell subset was processed on its own, while patient and healthy donor samples were processed together. The immunoSEQ multiplex PCR was used to amplify TCRB sequences from cDNA, yielding 87-bp fragments that span the CDR3 region. Sequencing of the amplicons was performed on the Illumina HiSeq platform. On the authors' methods: Synthetic template baselines were used to correct PCR bias computationally, reads within Hamming distance 2 were collapsed together, and singletons that could not be merged were discarded. Reads were aligned to IMGT to assign V, D and J genes, CDR3 length, and insertions or deletions at six rearrangement sites. Within each subset, clonotype counts were normalized to sorted cell number, and only after that were true diversity and Gini coefficients computed with the tcR R package. Repertoire sharing was quantified using the overlap coefficient calculated on TCRB nucleotide sequences. As a proxy for the pre-selection repertoire, out-of-frame TCRB sequences from naive cells were analyzed. TCRdb re-hosts the immuneACCESS table, in-frame sequences only. Its copies lack some clones; in the studies checked, an unresolved V gene accounts for under half of them, and the cause for the rest is not known. From that table come the V and J calls and clone size; the DNA was used to work out D and trimming. Within this sample are 900,000 or so clones, with 17% of them counted one time only. The ten most abundant clones make up 0.023% of the sample.

From each donor, a single peripheral blood sample of 95 to 150 mL on average was drawn into heparinised tubes. Using a panel that included CD45RO, CCR7, CD25, CD127, CD95 and CD27, naive, central memory, regulatory and stem cell-like memory CD4+ T cells were sorted on a BD FACSAria II. All sorted populations exceeded 98% purity. Right away, PBMCs were isolated by Lymphoprep density gradient centrifugation and were stained directly, with no culture step. So that batch effects would be minimized, each experiment stained and sorted samples in pairs, pairing one healthy donor with one patient. To note about this clone: No antigen is known for it. No much larger clone is present one base from it, and per-base qualities are unavailable.

Broader findings and caveats from the paper: Shorter templates might have been favored by PCR, but patient and control samples were amplified and corrected together, so both groups would have been affected equally by any skew. HLA sub-analyses involved small numbers of individuals, so any influence of HLA type on TCRB rearrangement remained unresolved. The naive, central memory and regulatory TCRB repertoires appeared to resemble one another more closely among patients than among healthy donors. Because cDNA was sequenced instead of genomic DNA, highly expressing activated cells could be over-represented, though the groups showed no difference in activation or CD3 levels. In all four CD4+ subsets, TCRB CDR3 length was moderately but significantly shorter in type 1 diabetes patients. At VDJ recombination sites, type 1 diabetes patients had fewer insertions and more deleted nucleotides, which implies abnormalities in thymic rearrangement.

Trimming accounts for 0 bases at V and 1 base at J, while the number of junction bases matched to no gene is 5. CDR1 and CDR2, looked up from the germline V gene, are SGHTA and FQGNSA. The CDR3, cysteine through phenylalanine, is 17 amino acids long. Only the CDR3 DNA is retained, 51 bases long and in frame from the first base. The chain is encoded by TRBV7-2 joined to TRBJ2-3, with TRBD2 identical over 9 junction bases. Sequenced input: naive CD4+ T cells from blood. Taken with the paper, the label for cell subset or site translates to: true naive CD4+ T cells. This clonotype was sampled from a woman younger than 35 in good health. The CDR3 reads CASSLARAGGGTDTQYF. The bases read TGTGCCAGCAGCTTAGCGCGGGCGGGAGGGGGCACAGATACGCAGTATTTT.